The rows below give T cell receptor beta chains drawn from one sample of a study of PD-1 blockade in classical Hodgkin lymphoma. Profiled with immunoSEQ multiplex PCR; TCRdb holds only in-frame clones, not every one. The table shows 19,000 or so clones, with around 85% occurring only once. The input for sequencing was peripheral blood mononuclear cells (PBMCs), taken before the fourth cycle of nivolumab. These receptors originate from a human donor with classical Hodgkin lymphoma. The CDR3 runs from the conserved cysteine through the conserved F or W. Each record gives: clone size, J gene, V gene, D gene, CDR3 DNA, CDR3 protein. A D gene is named only where the DNA matches it firmly. Clone size appears in some rows only: once, few, many, or a class for an expanded clone.

size: .
J: TRBJ1-6
V: TRBV5-6
D: .
DNA: TGTGCCAGCAGCTTGGGACGGTCACCCCTCCACTTT
CDR3: CASSLGRSPLHF

size: .
J: TRBJ1-1
V: TRBV15
D: .
DNA: TGTGCCACCACCAGAGGAGGGGAAAACACTGAAGCTTTCTTT
CDR3: CATTRGGENTEAFF

size: .
J: TRBJ1-5
V: TRBV6-5
D: .
DNA: TGTGCCAGCAGTTACTCGAGCCAGGGAAGCAATCAGCCCCAGCATTTT
CDR3: CASSYSSQGSNQPQHF

size: medium-sized
J: TRBJ2-7
V: TRBV27
D: .
DNA: TGTGCCAGTGGGACCGGGACGGACGCCTACGAGCAGTACTTC
CDR3: CASGTGTDAYEQYF

size: .
J: TRBJ2-1
V: TRBV5-1
D: TRBD1
DNA: TGCGCCAGCAGCTTGGACAGGGGGCCTTACAATGAGCAGTTCTTC
CDR3: CASSLDRGPYNEQFF

size: once
J: TRBJ2-7
V: TRBV5-4
D: .
DNA: TGCGCCAGCAGCCCGGCAGGCGGGTCCGACGAGCAGTACTTC
CDR3: CASSPAGGSDEQYF

size: .
J: TRBJ2-1
V: TRBV15
D: .
DNA: TGTGCCACCAGCAGAGATCCAGTTAGACTAGAGGGTTCCTACAATGAGCAGTTCTTC
CDR3: CATSRDPVRLEGSYNEQFF

size: .
J: TRBJ2-7
V: TRBV4-1
D: .
DNA: TGCGCCAGCAGCCATGGCGGCAGGTACGAGCAGTACTTC
CDR3: CASSHGGRYEQYF

size: .
J: TRBJ2-7
V: TRBV7-9
D: .
DNA: TGTGCCAGCAGCTTAGCGGCCTTTCAGCAGTACTTC
CDR3: CASSLAAFQQYF

size: once
J: TRBJ1-6
V: TRBV30
D: .
DNA: TGTGCCTGGAGTGACGGACAGTCGGGTTTCTTAAATTCACCCCTCCACTTT
CDR3: CAWSDGQSGFLNSPLHF

size: .
J: TRBJ1-4
V: TRBV6-5
D: .
DNA: TGTGCCAGCAGTTACGGCAGGGGCGCCCTTAATGAAAAACTGTTTTTT
CDR3: CASSYGRGALNEKLFF

size: .
J: TRBJ2-2
V: TRBV10-1
D: .
DNA: TGCGCCAGCAGTGATTCAGGGCCCACGAACACCGGGGAGCTGTTTTTT
CDR3: CASSDSGPTNTGELFF

size: .
J: TRBJ1-5
V: TRBV21-1
D: .
DNA: TGTGCCAGCAGCCGGGACAGGGTATACCAGCCCCAGCATTTT
CDR3: CASSRDRVYQPQHF

size: .
J: TRBJ1-4
V: TRBV4-3
D: .
DNA: TGCGCCAGCAGCCAAGGGCTACAGTCGATGGGTAATGAAAAACTGTTTTTT
CDR3: CASSQGLQSMGNEKLFF

size: .
J: TRBJ2-2
V: TRBV18
D: .
DNA: TGTGCCAGCTCACCACCGACAGGTATAACAACAAACGCCGGGGAGCTGTTTTTT
CDR3: CASSPPTGITTNAGELFF

size: .
J: TRBJ2-7
V: TRBV5-5
D: .
DNA: TGTGCCAGCAGCGCGGGCCCAGCAACCTACGAGCAGTACTTC
CDR3: CASSAGPATYEQYF

size: .
J: TRBJ1-2
V: TRBV30
D: .
DNA: TGTGCCTGGAGTTACAGGCTCCGGTATGGCTACACCTTC
CDR3: CAWSYRLRYGYTF

size: .
J: TRBJ1-3
V: TRBV10-3
D: .
DNA: TGTGCCATCAGCGAACCGGACAGCCAGACAAACACCATATATTTT
CDR3: CAISEPDSQTNTIYF

size: .
J: TRBJ1-5
V: TRBV2
D: .
DNA: TGTGCCAGCAGTGAGATGGATAGCAATCAGCCCCAGCATTTT
CDR3: CASSEMDSNQPQHF

size: .
J: TRBJ1-2
V: TRBV6-5
D: .
DNA: TGTGCCAGCAGTTACTCGAGTAGGGGTGTACTTAAAGGCTACACCTTC
CDR3: CASSYSSRGVLKGYTF

size: .
J: TRBJ1-1
V: TRBV10-3
D: .
DNA: TGTGCCATCAGTGCCGGAGGGGCGAGGACTGAAGCTTTCTTT
CDR3: CAISAGGARTEAFF

size: .
J: TRBJ1-4
V: TRBV6-6
D: TRBD1
DNA: TGTGCCAGCAGTCGGACAGGGGGTAGTGAAAAACTGTTTTTT
CDR3: CASSRTGGSEKLFF

size: .
J: TRBJ1-1
V: TRBV28
D: .
DNA: TGTGCCAGCAGTTTACGACAGAGGAACACTGAAGCTTTCTTT
CDR3: CASSLRQRNTEAFF

size: .
J: TRBJ2-5
V: TRBV5-1
D: .
DNA: TGCGCCAGCAGCTTGGATCATGTTGGAGAGACCCAGTACTTC
CDR3: CASSLDHVGETQYF

size: once
J: TRBJ2-7
V: TRBV6-5
D: .
DNA: TGTGCCAGCAGTTGGGCCGACTACGAGCAGTACTTC
CDR3: CASSWADYEQYF

size: .
J: TRBJ2-5
V: TRBV27
D: .
DNA: TGTGCCAGCAGTTTAGTGGGTTTTGCTGGAGTTGGAGAGACCCAGTACTTC
CDR3: CASSLVGFAGVGETQYF

size: .
J: TRBJ2-3
V: TRBV28
D: TRBD1
DNA: TGTGCCAGCAGTTCCTTCCGGGACAGGGTTACAGATACGCAGTATTTT
CDR3: CASSSFRDRVTDTQYF

size: .
J: TRBJ2-5
V: TRBV29-1
D: .
DNA: TGCAGCGTTGAAGCGGGAGAGACCCAGTACTTC
CDR3: CSVEAGETQYF

size: .
J: TRBJ2-1
V: TRBV18
D: .
DNA: TGTGCCAGCTCATATCCGGACAAGGTCTACAATGAGCAGTTCTTC
CDR3: CASSYPDKVYNEQFF

size: .
J: TRBJ2-1
V: TRBV7-9
D: TRBD1
DNA: TGTGCCAGCAGCTTAGACAGGGGTGTTCACAATGAGCAGTTCTTC
CDR3: CASSLDRGVHNEQFF

size: .
J: TRBJ1-2
V: TRBV19
D: .
DNA: TGTGCCAGTAGTGTCACTTCCATGAACTATGGCTACACCTTC
CDR3: CASSVTSMNYGYTF

size: .
J: TRBJ2-1
V: TRBV5-1
D: TRBD2
DNA: TGCGCCAGCAGCGGGACTAGCGTGTTGAATGAGCAGTTCTTC
CDR3: CASSGTSVLNEQFF

size: .
J: TRBJ2-7
V: TRBV5-4
D: .
DNA: TGTGCCAGCAGCTCTCCTATTAACGAGCAGTACTTC
CDR3: CASSSPINEQYF

size: .
J: TRBJ1-1
V: TRBV7-8
D: .
DNA: TGTGCCAGCAGCCAAAATACCGGGACACTGAACACTGAAGCTTTCTTT
CDR3: CASSQNTGTLNTEAFF

size: .
J: TRBJ1-1
V: TRBV5-8
D: .
DNA: TGTGCCAGCAGCTTGGCGGGCGGGGTTAACACTGAAGCTTTCTTT
CDR3: CASSLAGGVNTEAFF

size: .
J: TRBJ2-7
V: TRBV19
D: TRBD2
DNA: TGTGCCAGTAGTATGACTAGCGGGAGGGCCTACGAGCAGTACTTC
CDR3: CASSMTSGRAYEQYF

size: .
J: TRBJ2-7
V: TRBV29-1
D: TRBD1
DNA: TGCAGCGTAACTCCGGGACAGGGAACCTACGAGCAGTACTTC
CDR3: CSVTPGQGTYEQYF

size: .
J: TRBJ1-5
V: TRBV2
D: .
DNA: TGTGCCAGCAGTGAAATGGGTCGGTTTCCTGGGAGCAATCAGCCCCAGCATTTT
CDR3: CASSEMGRFPGSNQPQHF

size: .
J: TRBJ1-2
V: TRBV30
D: TRBD1
DNA: TGTGCCTGGAAGAGGCGGGACAGGTCCCTATATTCCTATGGCTACACCTTC
CDR3: CAWKRRDRSLYSYGYTF

size: .
J: TRBJ2-5
V: TRBV5-1
D: .
DNA: TGCGCCAGCAGATCCCGCGACCTAGTGATGCCAGCCCGAGAGACCCAGTACTTC
CDR3: CASRSRDLVMPARETQYF

size: .
J: TRBJ2-7
V: TRBV7-3
D: TRBD1
DNA: TGTGCCAGCAGCCACCGACAGGGAAGCTCCTACGAGCAGTACTTC
CDR3: CASSHRQGSSYEQYF

size: once
J: TRBJ2-2
V: TRBV6-5
D: .
DNA: TGTGCCAGCAGCCCCGGACGGAACACCGGGGAGCTGTTTTTT
CDR3: CASSPGRNTGELFF

size: .
J: TRBJ2-5
V: TRBV7-8
D: .
DNA: TGTGCCAGCAGCTTACAGGGTGAGGAGACCCAGTACTTC
CDR3: CASSLQGEETQYF

size: once
J: TRBJ2-3
V: TRBV9
D: .
DNA: TGTGCCAGCAGCGTCGGGGTACTAACCTCCACAGATACGCAGTATTTT
CDR3: CASSVGVLTSTDTQYF